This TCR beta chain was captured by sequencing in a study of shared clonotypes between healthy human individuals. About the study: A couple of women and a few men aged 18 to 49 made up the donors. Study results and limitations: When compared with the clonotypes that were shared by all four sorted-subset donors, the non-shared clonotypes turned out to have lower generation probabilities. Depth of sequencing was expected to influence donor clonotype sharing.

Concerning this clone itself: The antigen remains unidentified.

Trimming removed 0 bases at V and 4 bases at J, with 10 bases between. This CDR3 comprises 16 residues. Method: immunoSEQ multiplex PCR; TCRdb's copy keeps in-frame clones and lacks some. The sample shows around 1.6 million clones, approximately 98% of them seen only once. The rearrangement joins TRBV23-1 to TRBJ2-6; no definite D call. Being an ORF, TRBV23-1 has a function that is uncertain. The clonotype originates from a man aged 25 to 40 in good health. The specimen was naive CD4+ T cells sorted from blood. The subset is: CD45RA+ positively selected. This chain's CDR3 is CASSQSFDEGANVLTF. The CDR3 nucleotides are TGCGCCAGCAGTCAATCGTTCGACGAGGGGGCCAACGTCCTGACTTTC.